This T cell receptor beta chain originates from a study of blood T cells in healthy people across ages. Individuals who donated were healthy Caucasians from Russia aged roughly 6 to 95. A second PCR, run for about 6 to 12 cycles, used a sample-barcoded 5' primer plus a J-beta primer mix. TCRdb called the 5' RACE reads again in MiXCR, with one record for every CDR3 protein. Here the sample spans 600,000 to 850,000 distinct CDR3 sequences, 25% being singletons. The CDR3 runs 15 residues. CDR1 is DFQATT, CDR2 SNEGSKA, per germline (reference sequence). Trimming pared 6 bases from V and 2 bases from J, leaving 19 bases between. The sample also formed part of further work on T cells of mothers and their children. That study reports: cDNA was made from all extracted RNA, roughly 1.4 ug per 15 ul. No clones detected were persistent microchimeric T cell clones.

Material for sequencing was blood. This chain joins TRBV20-1 and TRBJ2-5; possibly TRBD2 for D (7 bases). The TCR comes from a boy aged 10-17 years in good health. This chain's CDR3 is CSASALGGGQETQYF. In DNA form, the CDR3 reads TGCAGTGCAAGTGCCTTAGGGGGAGGGCAAGAGACCCAGTACTTC.